The 24 T cell receptor beta chains below all came from one sample that was sequenced in a study of CD4 and CD8 cells across lung adenocarcinoma regions. TCRdb reanalysed the PCR reads using MiXCR and keeps one entry per CDR3 protein. This sample carries about 12,000 distinct CDR3 sequences, 47% of them seen once, and the ten largest clones take over 25%. Material for sequencing was CD8+ T cells from the margin of a lung tumor. The receptors come from a male donor with lung adenocarcinoma. The CD4 and CD8 labels of this study may be unreliable.

Comment on this clonotype: At one boundary the junction diverges from the germline segment, which might be a read error. The chain carries TRBV19 and TRBJ1-2; D is unclear. Germline assignment: CDR1 LNHDA and CDR2 SQIVND (reference sequence). The CDR3 length is 11 residues. Here the CDR3 reads CATLSNNGYTF. The CDR3 region has the DNA TGTGCCACCCTATCTAACAATGGCTACACCTTC.

Points on this clonotype: Mismatch with germline at one junction end may stem from a read error. The chain combines TRBV6-1 with TRBJ2-1; 10 nucleotides agree with TRBD2. The length of the CDR3 is 15 residues. The germline V gene encodes CDR1 MNHNS and CDR2 SASEGT. The CDR3 sequence: CASSEPSGRVDEQFF. In nucleotides, the CDR3 is TGTGCCAGCAGTGAACCTAGCGGGAGAGTCGATGAGCAGTTTTTT.

This clonotype was seen a handful of times. The V call is TRBV29-1, the J call TRBJ2-1; TRBD2 is a possible D gene (6 bases). This CDR3 region has 14 residues. Trimming shortened V by 2 bases and J by 6 bases, and 14 bases separated the two germline ends. CDR1 and CDR2 from the germline V gene are SQVTM and ANQGSEA. The CDR3 region has the DNA TGCAGCGTTGAAAAGGGAGTGGGGGGCAATGAGCAGTTCTTC. This codes for CSVEKGVGGNEQFF.

This rearrangement joins TRBV10-3 to TRBJ2-1, with 9 bases aligning to TRBD1. V trimming: 6 bases; J trimming: 10 bases; junction bases outside the gene matches: 10. Germline V gene sequence: CDR1 ENHRY, CDR2 SYGVKD. The CDR3 totals 14 residues. CDR3 DNA sequence: TGTGCCATCAGCTTGACAGGGGGGGAAAACGAGCAGTTCTTC. Translated, it gives CAISLTGGENEQFF.

This clonotype came up a few times. J is TRBJ1-6 and V is TRBV6-5; the D is unclear. Germline assignment: CDR1 MNHEY and CDR2 SVGAGI. The CDR3 contains 17 residues. Trimming stripped 0 bases from V and 0 bases from J, with 9 bases between. CDR3 in amino acids: CASSYSGPSSYNSPLHF. The CDR3 bases are TGTGCCAGCAGTTACTCTGGGCCGAGCTCCTATAATTCACCCCTCCACTTT.

In the case of this clonotype: The junction departs from germline at one end; a sequencing error may be responsible. The chain uses TRBV6-1 and TRBJ2-3; D is ambiguous. Germline V CDR1 and CDR2: MNHNS, SASEGT. The CDR3 spans 14 residues. The CDR3 sequence is CAGSAGRCRETQYF. The DNA for the CDR3 is TGTGCGGGCAGTGCCGGCAGATGCCGAGAGACGCAGTACTTT.

This clonotype was observed at least ten times. V and J are TRBV15 and TRBJ2-1; 7 bases are a match to TRBD1. The CDR3 extends over 16 amino acids. Trimming removed 1 base from V and 0 bases from J; junction bases left unmatched: 3. Germline V lookup: CDR1 LNHNV, CDR2 YYDKDF (reference sequence). For the CDR3, the DNA is TGTGCCACCAGCAGAGGGGACAGAAGCTCCTACAATGAGCAGTTCTTC. Its translation: CATSRGDRSSYNEQFF.

The chain joins TRBV6-1 to TRBJ2-3; a possible D gene is TRBD1 (6 bases). Looked up from germline, CDR1 is MNHNS and CDR2 is SASEGT. Trimming took 3 bases from V and 4 from J, leaving 14 bases between them. This CDR3 comprises 15 residues. The CDR3 here is CASSEGASDADTQYF. DNA for the CDR3: TGTGCCAGCAGTGAGGGGGCGAGTGATGCAGATACGCAGTATTTT.

This clonotype occurred many times. V and J are TRBV6-1 and TRBJ2-1; D is unclear. CDR3 length equals 15 residues. Germline V lookup: CDR1 MNHNS, CDR2 SASEGT. The V gene lost 3 bases and the J gene lost 10 bases, with 19 bases spanning the gap. The CDR3 sequence: CASSETSPLGLEQFF. The CDR3 DNA reads as TGTGCCAGCAGTGAGACGTCCCCTTTGGGTCTCGAGCAGTTCTTC.

This clonotype is categorized as large. The V gene is TRBV27, the J gene TRBJ2-5, with D tentatively TRBD1 (6 bases). CDR1 MNHEY and CDR2 SMNVEV come from the germline V gene (reference sequence). Trimming removed 8 bases at V and 0 bases at J, with 22 bases between. The length of the CDR3 is 17 residues. CDR3 sequence: CASPRDILKENQETQYF. CDR3 nucleotides: TGTGCCAGCCCTCGGGACATCCTCAAGGAGAACCAAGAGACCCAGTACTTC.

In its sample, this clonotype was seen a few times. The J gene is TRBJ2-1, the V gene TRBV20-1, with D possibly being TRBD1 (5 bases). The J call may be incorrect, as the DNA end agrees better with TRBJ2-5. Germline CDR1 reads DFQATT; CDR2 reads SNEGSKA (reference sequence). This CDR3 has 15 residues. The DNA of the CDR3 is TGCAGTGCTCCGTTTTCAGGGTTTACCCAAGAGACCCAGTACTTC. Translation: CSAPFSGFTQETQYF.

This clonotype was found many times. This rearrangement joins TRBV6-5 to TRBJ2-7; TRBD2 matches 11 bases. The CDR3 sequence is 16 residues long. Trimming removed 4 bases from V and 2 bases from J; junction bases left unmatched: 7. Germline V lookup: CDR1 MNHEY, CDR2 SVGAGI. CDR3 residues: CASSSPKTSGTYEQYF. CDR3 in DNA: TGTGCCAGCAGTTCACCTAAGACTAGCGGGACCTACGAGCAGTACTTC.

This chain connects TRBV19 to TRBJ2-1, with D possibly TRBD2 on 6 matching bases. Trimming left V 6 bases short and J 5 bases short, with 17 bases between. CDR1 LNHDA and CDR2 SQIVND come from the germline V gene (reference sequence). CDR3 length: 15 residues. The CDR3 sequence: CASRLNSEGHNEQFF. In DNA form, the CDR3 reads TGTGCCAGTAGGCTGAACTCGGAGGGTCACAATGAGCAGTTCTTC. The full variable domain, completed using reference TRBV19 and TRBJ2-1, is DGGITQSPKYLFRKEGQNVTLSCEQNLNHDAMYWYRQDPGQGLRLIYYSQIVNDFQKGDIAEGYSVSREKKESFPLTVTSAQKNPTAFYLCASRLNSEGHNEQFFGPGTRLTVL.

This clonotype is medium-sized by share. The V call is TRBV6-1, the J call TRBJ2-1; D might be TRBD1 or TRBD2, each matching 6 bases. The V and J ends lost 2 bases and 2 bases respectively, with 7 bases between them. CDR1 and CDR2 from the germline V gene are MNHNS and SASEGT. The CDR3 is 14 residues long. In nucleotides, the CDR3 is TGTGCCAGCAGTGAAAGGGGGGCCTACAATGAGCAGTTCTTC. It encodes CASSERGAYNEQFF.

The V call is TRBV30, the J call TRBJ2-3; either TRBD1 or TRBD2 may fit D (6 bases each). The last part of the DNA fits TRBJ2-7 better; the J call may be wrong. CDR1 and CDR2 (germline): GTSNPN, SVGIG (reference sequence). The length of the CDR3 is 15 residues. The chain's CDR3 is CAWSVGGGDQDTQYF. DNA of the CDR3: TGTGCCTGGAGTGTCGGGGGCGGGGACCAAGATACGCAGTACTTC.

By share, this clonotype ranks as medium-sized. This may arise from a read error, as a much more abundant clone is one base away. CDR3 sequence: CASGTNAKTYNEQYF. The DNA of the CDR3 is TGTGCCAGCGGGACTAATGCGAAGACCTACAATGAGCAGTACTTC. This rearrangement joins TRBV6-1 to TRBJ2-1; 7 bases match TRBD2. The DNA end lines up better with TRBJ2-7; the J call may be wrong. CDR3 length: 15 residues. Germline V gene sequence: CDR1 MNHNS, CDR2 SASEGT.

V is TRBV6-5 and J is TRBJ2-1, with D hard to call. In germline, CDR1 is MNHEY, CDR2 SVGAGI. The V end was cut by 1 base, the J end by 5 bases, with 12 bases between. The CDR3 is 15 residues long. DNA of the CDR3: TGTGCCAGCAGTTACTTTATTGGACCAAACAATGAGCAGTTCTTC. Translating gives CASSYFIGPNNEQFF.

Only a few counts were recorded for this clonotype. The V gene is TRBV27, the J gene TRBJ2-3; 8 bases align to TRBD2. CDR1 is MNHEY, CDR2 SMNVEV, per germline (reference sequence). V was pared by 4 bases and J by 7 bases, with 13 bases of the junction left unmatched. The CDR3 length is 16 residues. CDR3 sequence: CASSSRGAGGKNTQYF. CDR3 nucleotides: TGTGCCAGCAGTTCACGGGGGGCGGGAGGCAAAAATACGCAGTATTTT.

This sequence joins TRBV4-1 and TRBJ2-1, with a possible D match to TRBD2 (5 bases). The J call may not be correct, given that the DNA end is closer to TRBJ2-7. Per the germline V gene, CDR1 is MGHRA and CDR2 is YSYEKL. This CDR3 comprises 16 residues. The CDR3 protein is CASSPRPSSPTYEQYF. The CDR3 bases are TGCGCCAGCAGCCCCAGACCTAGCTCTCCGACCTACGAGCAGTACTTC.

The genes are TRBV10-1 and TRBJ2-3; TRBD2 might be the D (6 bases). Trimming pared 3 bases from V and 5 bases from J, leaving 15 bases between. Germline values: CDR1 WNHNN, CDR2 SYGVQD (reference sequence). This CDR3 has 15 residues. As DNA, the CDR3 is TGCGCCAGCAGTGAATTAGGGCTAGCGAGAGATACGCAGTATTTT. This sequence encodes CASSELGLARDTQYF.

This clonotype was recorded a few times. The chain carries TRBV4-1 and TRBJ2-3, with TRBD1 identical over 7 bases. The CDR3 has 18 residues. Per the germline V gene, CDR1 is MGHRA and CDR2 is YSYEKL. V gave up 4 bases and J gave up 6 bases; unmatched junction bases: 19. DNA of the CDR3: TGCGCCAGCAGCCGCCAGGACCAGAGAACGGGCAGGGGGGATACGCAGTATTTT. Translation: CASSRQDQRTGRGDTQYF.

This clonotype has a count of ten or more. The chain has TRBV6-5 and TRBJ1-3; tentatively, D is TRBD1 (6 bases). There are 17 residues in the CDR3. CDR1 MNHEY and CDR2 SVGAGI come from the germline V gene. V lost 1 base, J lost 0 bases, and 13 bases lay in between. The CDR3 is CASSYFAGHPSGNTIYF. Written as DNA, the CDR3 is TGTGCCAGCAGTTACTTTGCGGGACATCCCTCTGGAAACACCATATATTTT.

The chain has TRBV6-1 and TRBJ2-3; TRBD1 matches at 9 bases. The J call is in doubt because the DNA end fits TRBJ2-1 better. The germline V gene encodes CDR1 MNHNS and CDR2 SASEGT. This CDR3 region has 17 residues. CDR3 DNA sequence: TGTGCCAGCGGACAGGGGCTAGAGGCTGTGAGCACAGATACGCAGTTCTTC. This translates into CASGQGLEAVSTDTQFF.

The chain carries TRBV5-1 and TRBJ2-5; D tentatively reads TRBD1 or TRBD2 (5 bases each). The DNA end lines up better with TRBJ2-1; the J call may be wrong. The germline V gene has CDR1 SGHRS and CDR2 YFSETQ. The CDR3 runs to 14 residues. Here the CDR3 reads CASSLVGAGETQFF. The CDR3 DNA follows: TGCGCCAGCAGCTTGGTAGGGGCGGGTGAGACCCAGTTCTTC.